This TCR beta chain was captured by sequencing in a study of T cells after yellow fever vaccination. Points from the study as a whole: FACS-sorted repertoires might harbor abundant contaminating clonotypes from the bulk population. Weaker, the secondary response had a peak occurring faster, on day 5 versus 15.

Synthesis of TCR cDNA relied on 5'RACE template switching, which attached a universal primer site and UMIs. TCRdb independently ran MiXCR on the 5' RACE reads; one entry per CDR3 protein. The data contain roughly 180,000 distinct CDR3 sequences, about 6.2% of them singletons. Note on this clonotype: The antigen remains unidentified.

This TCR was sampled from a man in his late teens or twenties who received the YFV17D yellow fever vaccine. The sample was CD4+ T cells sorted from PBMCs, taken on the day of the first yellow fever vaccination.

The CDR3 region is CASSQSTQGEQFF. In DNA form, the CDR3 reads TGTGCCAGCAGCCAAAGTACACAGGGTGAGCAGTTCTTC. J is TRBJ2-1 and V is TRBV3-1; maybe TRBD1 (6 bases). Trimming stripped 2 bases from V and 9 bases from J, with 11 bases between. From germline, CDR1 is LGHDT and CDR2 YNNKEL (reference sequence). The CDR3 extends over 13 amino acids.